The 13 T cell receptor beta chains presented below share a single source sample, sequenced in a study of regulatory T cells in long-lasting Graves disease. iRepertoire HTBI primers and Arm-PCR of CDR3 regions built TCR beta libraries. Each CDR3 protein gets one entry after TCRdb re-called the multiplex PCR reads with MiXCR. The sample includes approximately 400,000 distinct CDR3 sequences, about 10% of them seen just once. Indicated time point: newly diagnosed GD, antithyroid drugs for less than 3 months. Researchers made the TCR library from RNA that was extracted from PBMCs. These same records also appear under a second study, on T cells in Graves' hyperthyroidism and ophthalmopathy.

The sequencing here drew on peripheral blood mononuclear cells (PBMCs), taken at new diagnosis, from a patient treated with antithyroid drugs. These receptors were taken from a woman under 30 with Graves disease.

V is TRBV6-1 and J is TRBJ2-1; 10 bases match TRBD1. The CDR3 has 15 residues. J gave up 6 bases and V 5 bases, and 7 bases lay outside the gene matches. Germline V gives CDR1 MNHNS, CDR2 SASEGT. CDR3 sequence (DNA): TGTGCCAGCAGTCCATTCCGGGACAGGGGCAATGAGCAGTTCTTC. Translating gives CASSPFRDRGNEQFF.

This clonotype has more than one count but fewer than ten. The conserved phenylalanine or tryptophan is not found at the CDR3 terminus, so this likely reflects a read error. The chain couples TRBV5-6 to TRBJ1-1, with 11 bases aligning to TRBD1. J was trimmed by 5 bases and V by 5 bases; bases with no gene match: 11. In germline, CDR1 is SGHDT, CDR2 YYEEEE. This CDR3 region has 16 residues. Here the CDR3 reads CASRMDRGLGETEAFL. The CDR3 DNA follows: TGTGCCAGCAGGATGGACAGGGGGCTTGGAGAAACTGAAGCTTTCCTT.

Ten or more counts support this clonotype. The J gene is TRBJ2-1, the V gene TRBV7-9, with TRBD2 matching over 10 bases. V shed 5 bases and J 2 bases; nucleotides not matched to a gene: 6. This CDR3 has 16 amino acids. Germline CDR1 SEHNR, CDR2 FQNEAQ (reference sequence). The chain's CDR3 is CASSPIAGGPYNEQFF. DNA of the CDR3: TGTGCCAGCAGCCCGATAGCGGGGGGTCCCTACAATGAGCAGTTCTTC.

Comment on this clonotype: At one boundary the junction diverges from the germline segment, which might be a read error. The chain recombines TRBV9 with TRBJ2-2, with D perhaps given as TRBD1 or TRBD2 (5 bases each). The germline V gene encodes CDR1 SGDLS and CDR2 YYNGEE. The CDR3 has 16 residues. CDR3 in DNA: TGCGCCAGCAGCTTGAGGGGCAGGTTCTACACCGGGGAGCTGTTTTTT. Protein product: CASSLRGRFYTGELFF.

This clonotype occurred many times. The chain carries TRBV2 and TRBJ1-1; TRBD1 might be the D (6 bases). The CDR3 runs to 18 residues. Trimming removed 6 bases at V and 7 bases at J, with 30 bases between. Germline V gene lookup returns CDR1 SNHLY and CDR2 FYNNEI. Here the CDR3 DNA reads TGTGCCAGCAGGCCCCCCTCCGCAGGGGCCTCCGGAGGTGGTGAAGCTTTCTTT. This gives the protein CASRPPSAGASGGGEAFF.

The chain is built from TRBV28 and TRBJ2-3, with D possibly TRBD2 on 5 matching bases. In germline, CDR1 is MDHEN, CDR2 SYDVKM. V dropped 3 bases and J dropped 2 bases, with 12 bases sitting between them. The CDR3 totals 15 residues. The CDR3 DNA reads as TGTGCCAGCAGTTTGATTTCGGGGAACACAGATACGCAGTATTTT. Translating it yields CASSLISGNTDTQYF.

This clonotype appeared a few times. The chain uses TRBV11-2 and TRBJ2-3; 8 bases fit TRBD2. J lost 5 bases, V lost 2 bases, and 12 bases had no gene match. Germline CDR1 SGHAT, CDR2 FQNNGV. The CDR3 has 17 amino acids. CDR3 coding DNA: TGTGCCAGCAGCTTATCCCCCGGGGGGGGCATTGGAGATACGCAGTATTTT. It yields the protein CASSLSPGGGIGDTQYF.

This clonotype was counted at least ten times. The chain recombines TRBV11-2 with TRBJ2-7; either TRBD1 or TRBD2 may supply D (6 bases each). The length of the CDR3 is 15 residues. CDR1 and CDR2 from the germline V gene are SGHAT and FQNNGV. With 1 base removed from V and 2 bases from J, the gap between germline ends came to 12 bases. In DNA, the CDR3 is TGTGCCAGCAGCTTAGTTCAGGGGAGGACCTACGAGCAGTACTTC. Translation: CASSLVQGRTYEQYF.

Regarding this clonotype: This sequence may be a read error, since a much larger clone differs from it by one base. The chain employs TRBV4-1 and TRBJ1-2; D is perhaps TRBD1 (5 bases). Per germline, CDR1 MGHRA and CDR2 YSYEKL. The CDR3 has 15 residues. The CDR3: CGSSQEWGNYYGYTF. For the CDR3, the DNA is TGCGGCAGCAGCCAAGAATGGGGGAATTACTATGGCTACACCTTC.

This clonotype was detected many times. The rearrangement links TRBV20-1 to TRBJ2-2; D might be TRBD1 (7 bases). V dropped 6 bases and J dropped 5 bases, with 19 bases sitting between them. The CDR3 length is 15 residues. Germline V gene lookup returns CDR1 DFQATT and CDR2 SNEGSKA (reference sequence). The CDR3 coding sequence is TGCAGTGCCCGAAACAGGGGACTGGGGACCGGGGAGCTGTTTTTT. This translates into CSARNRGLGTGELFF.

The table lists this clonotype with many counts. V is TRBV2 and J is TRBJ2-7; D is unresolved. V was cut by 8 bases and J by 1 base, with 9 bases left in between. The V gene's germline CDR1 is SNHLY and CDR2 FYNNEI. This CDR3 region has 12 residues. In DNA, the CDR3 is TGTGCCAGCGGTCCGTGGTCCTACGAGCAGTACTTC. Translating gives CASGPWSYEQYF.

There are a few counts of this clonotype. This chain connects TRBV15 to TRBJ2-2; tentative D call: TRBD2 (6 bases). Germline values: CDR1 LNHNV, CDR2 YYDKDF (reference sequence). V gave up 1 base and J gave up 7 bases, with 10 bases separating them. The CDR3 has 14 amino acids. The CDR3 DNA is TGTGCCACCAGCAGAGGCGGGAAGGGCGGGGAGCTGTTTTTT. This translates into CATSRGGKGGELFF.

The V gene is TRBV30, the J gene TRBJ1-2; D remains ambiguous. V lost 1 base and J 4 bases, leaving 25 bases between the germline ends. Germline lookup yields CDR1 GTSNPN and CDR2 SVGIG (reference sequence). This CDR3 has 18 amino acids. The CDR3, as DNA: TGTGCCTGGAGTGGAACCGGGCCCCACTCCCTAGGAAGCTATGGCTACACCTTC. It translates to CAWSGTGPHSLGSYGYTF.